This T cell receptor beta chain was observed in a study of beta chain features in type 1 diabetes. This clone was counted a few times. V lost 6 bases and J lost 1, with 5 bases in between. The CDR3 runs to 12 residues. The V gene's germline CDR1 is MNHEY and CDR2 SMNVEV (reference sequence). cDNA synthesis used the whole RNA isolate, giving expressed TCRB sequences. Clones were sequenced by immunoSEQ multiplex PCR, and TCRdb holds only the in-frame ones, with some missing. The repertoire consists of around 500,000 clones, with about an eighth occurring once and the leading ten covering 0.045% to 0.06%.

Sequenced input: naive CD4+ T cells from blood. The chain links TRBV27 to TRBJ2-3; D remains ambiguous. The receptor was derived from a woman between 18 and 29 years old in good health. The chain's CDR3 is CASSQGTDTQYF. The DNA of the CDR3 is TGTGCCAGCAGCCAGGGCACAGATACGCAGTATTTT.